The clone carrying this T cell receptor (beta chain) has only one observation. Its antigen remains unidentified. The data originate from a study of T cells in narcolepsy. Study details: Enrolled donors included narcolepsy type 1 or type 2 patients and healthy controls.

General study results and limits: HCRT-specific and TRIB2-specific autoreactive clonotypes appeared among same-patient CSF and blood CD4+ clonotypes. Autoreactive clonotypes reportedly recurred in blood of same and different patients, not controls.

This table comes from immunoSEQ multiplex PCR, and its TCRdb copy is limited to in-frame clones, with some not included. The sample records around 17,000 clones, roughly two thirds being singletons. Trimming took 0 bases from V and 1 from J, leaving 9 bases between them. The CDR3 contains 15 residues. Germline-derived CDR1 and CDR2 are LNHNV and YYDKDF (reference sequence). Specimen: CD45RA- memory CD8+ T cells from PBMCs. This clonotype was obtained from a human donor with narcolepsy. This chain links TRBV15 with TRBJ1-1, with unresolved D. The CDR3 is CATSRELAWNTEAFF. The CDR3 DNA is TGTGCCACCAGCAGAGAATTGGCTTGGAACACTGAAGCTTTCTTT.